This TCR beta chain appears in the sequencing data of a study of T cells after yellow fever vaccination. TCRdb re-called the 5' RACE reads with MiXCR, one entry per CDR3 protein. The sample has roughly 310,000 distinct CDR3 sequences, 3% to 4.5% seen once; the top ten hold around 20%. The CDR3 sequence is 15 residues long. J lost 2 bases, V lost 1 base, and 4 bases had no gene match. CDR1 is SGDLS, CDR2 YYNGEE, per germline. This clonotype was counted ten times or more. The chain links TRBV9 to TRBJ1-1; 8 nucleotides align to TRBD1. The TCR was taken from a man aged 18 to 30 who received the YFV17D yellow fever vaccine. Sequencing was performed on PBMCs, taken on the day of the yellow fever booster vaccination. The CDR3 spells CASSVSTGGNTEAFF. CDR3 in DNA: TGTGCCAGCAGCGTAAGCACAGGGGGAAACACTGAAGCTTTCTTT.